This entry is about one T cell receptor (beta chain). Its antigen is not identified. This CDR3 comprises 16 residues. From germline, CDR1 is MNHEY and CDR2 SVGAGI. With 0 bases clipped from V and 4 bases from J, the junction kept 3 bases outside the gene matches. Unrecorded immune exposure was likely among donors, who were nominally healthy when sampled. This sample stems from a study of cytomegalovirus exposure and HLA in healthy donors. Background on the study: From 150 million to 200 million T cells, an earlier analysis saw under 140 million unique TCR beta sequences. General observations from the study: Three CMV-associated chains were confirmed in vitro to be specific for CMV antigens. It was reported in a later analysis that an Asian-associated ancestry cluster showed fewer N-insertions than the 666-donor mean.

It was with 60 Vbeta and 13 Jbeta primers that the PCR ran. Sequencing used immunoSEQ multiplex PCR; TCRdb keeps in-frame clones, though not all of them. The table includes over 110,000 clones, over 60% detected once. The chain carries TRBV6-5 and TRBJ2-5, with TRBD1 matching 12 bases. The specimen sequenced was PBMCs. This receptor was obtained from a male donor in good health and CMV-seropositive. CDR3 DNA sequence: TGTGCCAGCAGTTACTCCGGGACAGGGGGCGCAGAGACCCAGTACTTC. As protein: CASSYSGTGGAETQYF.